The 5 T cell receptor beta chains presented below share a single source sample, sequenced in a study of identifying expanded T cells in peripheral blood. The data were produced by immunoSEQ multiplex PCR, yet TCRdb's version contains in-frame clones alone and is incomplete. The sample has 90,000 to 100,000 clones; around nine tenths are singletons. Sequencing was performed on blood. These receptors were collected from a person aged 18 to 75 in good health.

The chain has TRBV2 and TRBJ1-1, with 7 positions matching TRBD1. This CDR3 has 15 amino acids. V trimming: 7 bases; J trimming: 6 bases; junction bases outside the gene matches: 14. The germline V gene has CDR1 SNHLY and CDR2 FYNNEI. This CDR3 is CASTSQTGSVSEAFF. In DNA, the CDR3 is TGTGCCAGCACCAGCCAGACAGGGAGTGTTTCTGAAGCTTTCTTT. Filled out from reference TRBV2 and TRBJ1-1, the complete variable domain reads EPEVTQTPSHQVTQMGQEVILRCVPISNHLYFYWYRQILGQKVEFLVSFYNNEISEKSEIFDDQFSVERPDGSNFTLKIRSTKLEDSAMYFCASTSQTGSVSEAFFGQGTRLTVV.

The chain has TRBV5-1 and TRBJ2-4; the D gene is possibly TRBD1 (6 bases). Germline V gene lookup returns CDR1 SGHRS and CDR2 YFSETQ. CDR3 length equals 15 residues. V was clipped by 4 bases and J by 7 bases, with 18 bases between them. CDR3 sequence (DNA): TGCGCCAGCAGCCTCAACAGGGCCAACCCCAACATTCAGTACTTC. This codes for CASSLNRANPNIQYF.

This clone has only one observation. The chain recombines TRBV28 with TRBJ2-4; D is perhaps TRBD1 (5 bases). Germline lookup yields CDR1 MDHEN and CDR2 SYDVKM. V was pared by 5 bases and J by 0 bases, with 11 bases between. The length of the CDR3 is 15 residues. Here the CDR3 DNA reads TGTGCCAGCAGTCCCAGGGAACTAGCCAAAAACATTCAGTACTTC. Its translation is CASSPRELAKNIQYF.

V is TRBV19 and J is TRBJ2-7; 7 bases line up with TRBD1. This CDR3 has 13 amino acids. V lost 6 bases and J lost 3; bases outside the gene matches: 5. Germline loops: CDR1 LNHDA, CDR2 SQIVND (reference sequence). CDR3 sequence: CASRPTGFYEQYF. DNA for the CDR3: TGTGCCAGTAGACCGACAGGGTTCTACGAGCAGTACTTC.

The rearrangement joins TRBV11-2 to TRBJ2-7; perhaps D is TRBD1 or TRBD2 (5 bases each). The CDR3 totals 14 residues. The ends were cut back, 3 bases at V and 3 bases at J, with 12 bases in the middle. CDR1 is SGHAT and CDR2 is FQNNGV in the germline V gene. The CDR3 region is CASSLWAGSYEQYF. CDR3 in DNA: TGTGCCAGCAGCTTGTGGGCAGGGAGCTACGAGCAGTACTTC.